The sequence of this T cell receptor (beta chain) was determined in a study of blood T cells in healthy people across ages. Germline V gene sequence: CDR1 MNHEY, CDR2 SMNVEV (reference sequence). The CDR3 runs 13 residues. Trimming took off 3 bases at V and 6 bases at J, with 8 bases between the two ends. With a J-beta primer mix and a sample-barcoded 5' primer, a second PCR ran roughly 6 to 11 cycles. Through a template-switch adaptor with 12 random nucleotides, each cDNA molecule received a tag. TCRdb reprocessed the 5' RACE reads via MiXCR and lists one record per CDR3 protein. This table has 500,000 to 550,000 distinct CDR3 sequences, more than 20% appearing once. This clonotype was observed a few times. The data also belong to a second study, concerning T cells of mothers and their children.

J is TRBJ2-2 and V is TRBV27; D is ambiguous. Material for sequencing was blood. This receptor was identified in a boy younger than 18 in good health. The CDR3 reads CASSLLVSGELFF. CDR3 bases: TGTGCCAGCAGTTTGTTAGTATCCGGGGAGCTGTTTTTT.